This TCR beta chain was identified during a study of T-cell memory formation after mild COVID-19. Study summary: Across donors, TCR clusters were largely donor specific.

V was shortened by 10 bases and J by 5 bases, with 20 bases between the two germline ends. The CDR3 runs to 14 residues. CDR1 and CDR2 (germline): MNHEY, SVGEGT. Only a few counts were recorded for this clonotype. Its cognate antigen is unknown. Notes on the study in general: While clones contracting from day 15 to 85 were balanced between CD4 and CD8, later expanders leaned CD4+. Pre-infection memory already had some responding clones, implying cross-reactive memory joined.

TCR alpha and TCR beta cDNA libraries carrying sample barcodes and UMIs came from 5'RACE with constant-segment primers. TCRdb re-analysed the 5' RACE reads in MiXCR, keeping a single row per CDR3 protein. Seen here are 280,000 or so distinct CDR3 sequences, approximately 7.6% observed once, and the top ten hold approximately 22%. The J gene is TRBJ1-1, the V gene TRBV6-2 or TRBV6-3; D gene uncertain. The clonotype originates from a man between 18 and 29 years old who had mild COVID-19 (a few samples of this study predate the infection). Cell type and time point are not known. Sequenced: PBMCs or a T cell subset sorted from them (not recorded which). In nucleotides, the CDR3 is TGTGCCACCATGGGAAGGCACCCGAGGACTGAAGCTTTCTTT. It codes for CATMGRHPRTEAFF.